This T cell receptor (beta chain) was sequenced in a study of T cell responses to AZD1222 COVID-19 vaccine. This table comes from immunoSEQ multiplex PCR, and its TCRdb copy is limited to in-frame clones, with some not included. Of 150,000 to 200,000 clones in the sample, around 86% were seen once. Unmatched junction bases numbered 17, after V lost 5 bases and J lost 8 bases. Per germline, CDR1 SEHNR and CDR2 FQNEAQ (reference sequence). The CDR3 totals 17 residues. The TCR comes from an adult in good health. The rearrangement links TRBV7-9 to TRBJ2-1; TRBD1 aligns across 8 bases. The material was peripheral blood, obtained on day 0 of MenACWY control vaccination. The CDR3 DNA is TGTGCCAGCAGCCCCAAAATTCGGACAGGGAATTGGGATGAGCAGTTCTTC. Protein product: CASSPKIRTGNWDEQFF.